The 8 T cell receptor beta chains listed next were all sequenced from one sample in a study of T cell changes during pregnancy in multiple sclerosis. The data were produced by immunoSEQ multiplex PCR, yet TCRdb's version contains in-frame clones alone and is incomplete. The sample lists roughly 16,000 clones, nearly 90% seen once, with roughly 12% in the top ten. Sequences were derived from CD8+ T cells from peripheral blood mononuclear cells, sampled after pregnancy. These receptors were taken from a female donor in good health, enrolled as a control in a pregnancy study.

The chain uses TRBV27 and TRBJ1-2; tentatively, D is TRBD1 (5 bases). The CDR3 sequence is 13 residues long. CDR1 MNHEY and CDR2 SMNVEV come from the germline V gene (reference sequence). Trimming left V 8 bases short and J 6 bases short, with 16 bases between. The CDR3 protein is CASWGTGGDGYTF. The CDR3 nucleotides read TGTGCCAGCTGGGGGACGGGAGGGGATGGCTACACCTTC.

This chain links TRBV6-6 with TRBJ2-7, with TRBD1 identical over 10 bases. The CDR3 runs 16 residues. J was trimmed by 1 base and V by 0 bases; bases with no gene match: 3. Germline CDR1 is MNHNY and CDR2 is SVGAGI (reference sequence). The CDR3 DNA is TGTGCCAGCAGTTACTCGCGGGACAGGGGTTCCTACGAGCAGTACTTC. This codes for CASSYSRDRGSYEQYF.

The chain joins TRBV7-9 to TRBJ1-1; D gene unclear. CDR1 and CDR2 from the germline V gene are SEHNR and FQNEAQ (reference sequence). V was shortened by 1 base and J by 6 bases, with 9 bases between the two germline ends. The CDR3 extends over 13 amino acids. The CDR3 here is CASSLGPRPEAFF. The CDR3 DNA reads TGTGCCAGCAGCTTAGGACCTAGGCCTGAAGCTTTCTTT.

The chain joins TRBV7-9 to TRBJ2-1, with 8 bases aligning to TRBD1. Germline V CDR1 and CDR2: SEHNR, FQNEAQ (reference sequence). This CDR3 is built from 15 residues. Trimming at V came to 5 bases and at J to 12 bases, leaving 15 bases not matched to a gene. DNA for the CDR3: TGTGCCAGCAGCCCTCGGAGGCAGGGGGCTACAGGGCAGTTCTTC. This sequence encodes CASSPRRQGATGQFF. The full variable domain, with the rest looked up from reference TRBV7-9 and TRBJ2-1, is DTGVSQNPRHKITKRGQNVTFRCDPISEHNRLYWYRQTLGQGPEFLTYFQNEAQLEKSRLLSDRFSAERPKGSFSTLEIQRTEQGDSAMYLCASSPRRQGATGQFFGPGTRLTVL.

The gene calls are TRBV7-6 and TRBJ1-2; D is possibly TRBD1 (6 bases). Germline lookup yields CDR1 SGHVS and CDR2 FNYEAQ. V shed 3 bases and J shed 4 bases, with 15 bases lying between them. There are 15 residues in the CDR3. The CDR3 reads CASSFGGEGVYGYTF. Here the CDR3 DNA reads TGTGCCAGCAGCTTTGGGGGCGAGGGGGTCTATGGCTACACCTTC.

J is TRBJ1-1 and V is TRBV7-2; 9 positions agree with TRBD1. The length of the CDR3 is 17 residues. The germline V gene encodes CDR1 SGHTA and CDR2 FQGNSA. V gave up 7 bases and J gave up 3 bases; unmatched junction bases: 15. As DNA, the CDR3 is TGTGCCAGCACCCAACATCCGGGACAGGGATATCACACTGAAGCTTTCTTT. Translated: CASTQHPGQGYHTEAFF.

The J gene is TRBJ2-2, the V gene TRBV28, with TRBD2 matching over 7 bases. Germline-derived CDR1 and CDR2 are MDHEN and SYDVKM. The CDR3 is made up of 15 amino acids. Trimming removed 8 bases from V and 7 bases from J; junction bases left unmatched: 13. The CDR3 sequence is CASSMWEGLDGELFF. CDR3 bases: TGTGCCAGCTCGATGTGGGAGGGTTTAGACGGGGAGCTGTTTTTT.

The chain couples TRBV6-5 to TRBJ2-5; the match to TRBD2 covers 9 bases. This CDR3 contains 15 residues. Losses at the gene ends were 4 bases for V and 5 bases for J; bases not matched to a gene: 8. Germline CDR1 is MNHEY and CDR2 is SVGAGI. The CDR3 DNA reads TGTGCCAGCAGTTCACCGGGACTAGCAAAGGAGACCCAGTACTTC. This encodes CASSSPGLAKETQYF.